The 32 T cell receptor beta chains below were found in one sample sequenced in a study of response to subunit inactivated influenza vaccine. TCRdb reprocessed the RT-PCR reads via MiXCR and lists one record per CDR3 protein. The data contain more than 400,000 distinct CDR3 sequences, 10% to 11% of them singletons. The sequences come from PBMCs from blood, collected roughly 46 days after vaccination. These receptors came from a man in his forties or fifties who received an inactivated influenza vaccine.

There are a few counts of this clonotype. The V call is TRBV3-1, the J call TRBJ2-2, with unresolved D. The germline V gene has CDR1 LGHDT and CDR2 YNNKEL (reference sequence). The CDR3 covers 17 residues. Trimming took off 3 bases at V and 1 base at J, with 15 bases between the two ends. CDR3 DNA sequence: TGTGCCAGCAGCCATAATACGGCCGCGGAGAACACCGGGGAGCTGTTTTTT. The encoded protein is CASSHNTAAENTGELFF.

The gene calls are TRBV5-4 and TRBJ2-7; D gene ambiguous. Germline V CDR1 and CDR2: SGHNT, YYREEE (reference sequence). The CDR3 is 15 amino acids. Trimming stripped 0 bases from V and 2 bases from J, with 12 bases between. The CDR3 DNA follows: TGTGCCAGCAGCTTGGCCGCTGAAGCCACCTACGAGCAGTACTTC. The encoded protein is CASSLAAEATYEQYF.

The gene calls are TRBV12-3 or TRBV12-4 and TRBJ1-4; D not certain. Trimming shortened V by 6 bases and J by 7 bases, and 12 bases separated the two germline ends. CDR3 length equals 13 residues. The CDR3 DNA is TGTGCCAGCAGCTTCCGGACCAGTGAAAAACTGTTTTTT. Translating gives CASSFRTSEKLFF.

This clonotype was counted between two and nine times. The chain joins TRBV4-1 to TRBJ2-1; maybe TRBD2 (6 bases). The CDR3 extends over 15 amino acids. The germline gives CDR1 MGHRA, CDR2 YSYEKL. V shed 4 bases and J shed 0 bases, with 10 bases lying between them. In nucleotides, the CDR3 is TGCGCCAGCAGCCTCTCGGACTACTCCTACAATGAGCAGTTCTTC. Encoded protein: CASSLSDYSYNEQFF.

This clonotype appeared many times. The chain is built from TRBV6-2 or TRBV6-3 and TRBJ2-7, with TRBD2 matching over 10 bases. The CDR3 is 14 residues long. In germline, CDR1 is MNHEY, CDR2 SVGEGT. Trimming took 6 bases from V and 3 from J; bases not matched to a gene: 5. The DNA of the CDR3 is TGTGCCAGCAGCTTGACTAGCGGGTACTACGAGCAGTACTTC. Amino acid sequence: CASSLTSGYYEQYF.

The V call is TRBV4-1, the J call TRBJ2-7, with D perhaps matching TRBD2 (5 bases). The CDR3 runs to 14 residues. Germline V gene sequence: CDR1 MGHRA, CDR2 YSYEKL. V was trimmed by 0 bases and J by 6 bases, leaving 12 bases between them. This chain's CDR3 is CASSQDLGSIEQYF. As DNA, the CDR3 is TGCGCCAGCAGCCAAGATCTGGGGAGCATCGAGCAGTACTTC.

The V gene is TRBV7-2, the J gene TRBJ1-3; D gene unclear. CDR3 size: 15 residues. Germline assignment: CDR1 SGHTA and CDR2 FQGNSA. V lost 1 base to trimming and J lost 1 base, with 8 bases between them. CDR3: CASSLVQISGNTIYF. DNA for the CDR3: TGTGCCAGCAGCTTAGTACAGATTTCTGGAAACACCATATATTTT.

This clonotype has more than one count but fewer than ten. This chain uses TRBV5-1 with TRBJ2-7, with a weak D call TRBD1 (5 bases). Germline values: CDR1 SGHRS, CDR2 YFSETQ. The germline V and J ends were trimmed by 4 bases and 7 bases, with 15 bases remaining between them. CDR3 length equals 13 residues. This CDR3 is CASSMDTLREQYF. CDR3 bases: TGCGCCAGCAGCATGGACACACTACGTGAGCAGTACTTC.

This clonotype was seen many times. This chain joins TRBV5-1 and TRBJ1-4; D is possibly TRBD1 (5 bases). Trimming removed 4 bases at V and 7 bases at J, with 17 bases between. This CDR3 is built from 15 residues. Germline V gene lookup returns CDR1 SGHRS and CDR2 YFSETQ. The CDR3 DNA follows: TGCGCCAGCAGCGTGGGCCGGGGGTCGGGTGAAAAACTGTTTTTT. It encodes CASSVGRGSGEKLFF.

The gene calls are TRBV15 and TRBJ2-5; TRBD1 is a possible D gene (6 bases). The germline V and J ends were trimmed by 4 bases and 2 bases, with 11 bases remaining between them. This CDR3 has 14 residues. Germline CDR1 and CDR2: LNHNV and YYDKDF (reference sequence). The CDR3 sequence is CATSKGDTQETQYF. The CDR3 nucleotides are TGTGCCACCAGCAAAGGGGACACGCAAGAGACCCAGTACTTC. Filled out from reference TRBV15 and TRBJ2-5, the complete variable domain reads DAMVIQNPRYQVTQFGKPVTLSCSQTLNHNVMYWYQQKSSQAPKLLFHYYDKDFNNEADTPDNFQSRRPNTSFCFLDIRSPGLGDTAMYLCATSKGDTQETQYFGPGTRLLVL.

This clonotype was detected a few times. The chain joins TRBV5-1 to TRBJ2-5; 7 positions match TRBD2. Germline values: CDR1 SGHRS, CDR2 YFSETQ. The CDR3 length is 16 residues. V was pared by 0 bases and J by 5 bases, with 10 bases of the junction left unmatched. CDR3 loop: CASSLVAGDSHETQYF. The CDR3 DNA follows: TGCGCCAGCAGCTTGGTTGCGGGAGATTCGCACGAGACCCAGTACTTC.

The gene calls are TRBV5-7 and TRBJ2-1, with 7 positions matching TRBD2. TRBV5-7 is filed as an ORF, its function uncertain. The CDR3 length is 18 residues. After removal of 4 bases from V and 9 bases from J, the junction contained 22 bases not matched to a gene. The CDR3 loop is CASSAGVRWRESRGEQFF. CDR3 nucleotide sequence: TGTGCCAGCAGCGCTGGGGTAAGGTGGCGGGAGTCTCGGGGTGAGCAGTTCTTC.

The chain is built from TRBV7-2 and TRBJ2-1; maybe TRBD2 (6 bases). V lost 1 base and J lost 4, with 11 bases in between. Germline CDR1 reads SGHTA; CDR2 reads FQGNSA. CDR3 length: 15 residues. DNA for the CDR3: TGTGCCAGCAGCTTAGACGGGGGTCAATACAATGAGCAGTTCTTC. Amino acids: CASSLDGGQYNEQFF.

This clonotype was seen a handful of times. The chain uses TRBV6-1 and TRBJ2-5; possible D gene TRBD1, 6 bases. The CDR3 contains 14 residues. Germline V CDR1 and CDR2: MNHNS, SASEGT. The ends were cut back, 1 base at V and 4 bases at J, with 10 bases in the middle. CDR3 sequence reads: CASSEGDTLETQYF. The CDR3 DNA reads as TGTGCCAGCAGTGAAGGGGACACCTTAGAGACCCAGTACTTC.

In its sample, this clonotype was seen many times. V and J are TRBV29-1 and TRBJ2-7, with TRBD1 identical over 8 bases. V lost 7 bases, J lost 2 bases, and 7 bases stayed unmatched. Germline V gene sequence: CDR1 SQVTM, CDR2 ANQGSEA. The CDR3 runs to 13 residues. The CDR3 protein is CSAGQGETYEQYF. As DNA, the CDR3 is TGCAGCGCCGGACAGGGCGAGACCTACGAGCAGTACTTC.

V gene TRBV7-9 combines with J gene TRBJ2-1, with 12 bases identical to TRBD1. This CDR3 is built from 16 residues. The germline gives CDR1 SEHNR, CDR2 FQNEAQ (reference sequence). Losses at the gene ends were 2 bases for V and 7 bases for J; bases not matched to a gene: 6. The CDR3 loop is CASSLSGQGAENEQFF. The CDR3, as DNA: TGTGCCAGCAGCTTATCGGGACAGGGGGCTGAAAATGAGCAGTTCTTC. The full variable domain, in which reference TRBV7-9 and TRBJ2-1 provide the parts outside the CDR3, is DTGVSQNPRHKITKRGQNVTFRCDPISEHNRLYWYRQTLGQGPEFLTYFQNEAQLEKSRLLSDRFSAERPKGSFSTLEIQRTEQGDSAMYLCASSLSGQGAENEQFFGPGTRLTVL.

This clonotype was found a few times. The CDR3: CASRLTSGGAGTQYF. The CDR3 nucleotides are TGTGCCAGCAGGCTAACTAGCGGGGGGGCTGGGACGCAGTATTTT. The chain joins TRBV6-1 to TRBJ2-3, with 13 bases matching TRBD2. CDR1 and CDR2 (germline): MNHNS, SASEGT. V dropped 6 bases and J dropped 9; count of bases not matched to a gene: 9. The CDR3 sequence is 15 residues long.

This rearrangement joins TRBV29-1 to TRBJ2-3; 8 bases agree with TRBD1. With V trimmed by 6 bases and J by 2 bases, 4 bases remained unmatched. The CDR3 is 13 residues long. Germline CDR1 and CDR2: SQVTM and ANQGSEA. The CDR3 DNA sequence: TGCAGCGTGACAGGGGTCATCACAGATACGCAGTATTTT. It translates to CSVTGVITDTQYF.

This clonotype appeared a few times. The chain couples TRBV7-9 to TRBJ2-3, with TRBD2 identical over 9 bases. Unmatched junction bases numbered 9, after V lost 5 bases and J lost 3 bases. The CDR3 has 16 amino acids. The germline CDR1 and CDR2 sequences are SEHNR and FQNEAQ (reference sequence). For the CDR3, the DNA is TGTGCCAGCAGCGCCCGCGGGGGGGTTCAGACAGATACGCAGTATTTT. Amino acid sequence: CASSARGGVQTDTQYF.

This clonotype was observed a few times. The rearrangement joins TRBV10-1 to TRBJ2-3; 12 bases fit TRBD2. The CDR3 has 15 residues. Germline V gene lookup returns CDR1 WNHNN and CDR2 SYGVQD (reference sequence). The V gene end was trimmed by 4 bases and the J gene end by 4 bases; junction bases not matched to a gene: 3. Here the CDR3 reads CASSARLAGADTQYF. The DNA for the CDR3 is TGCGCCAGCAGTGCTCGACTAGCGGGGGCAGATACGCAGTATTTT.

This clonotype was counted between two and nine times. The rearrangement uses TRBV29-1 and TRBJ2-5; TRBD2 matches 10 bases. The V and J ends lost 2 bases and 2 bases, in that order; junction bases with no gene match: 8. The germline CDR1 and CDR2 sequences are SQVTM and ANQGSEA. This CDR3 region has 16 residues. The CDR3 DNA sequence: TGCAGCGTTGAACTAGCGGGAGTGGAACCGCAAGAGACCCAGTACTTC. Its protein is CSVELAGVEPQETQYF.

In its sample, this clonotype was seen many times. This sequence joins TRBV15 and TRBJ2-1; 8 bases align to TRBD2. V was clipped by 6 bases and J by 6 bases; unmatched bases: 7. Per the germline V gene, CDR1 is LNHNV and CDR2 is YYDKDF (reference sequence). The CDR3 spans 14 residues. The CDR3: CATSYSGASNEQFF. As DNA, the CDR3 is TGTGCCACCAGTTATAGCGGGGCAAGCAATGAGCAGTTCTTC.

The chain couples TRBV29-1 to TRBJ1-5, with 7 bases that match TRBD1. Per germline, CDR1 SQVTM and CDR2 ANQGSEA. The V and J ends lost 4 bases and 2 bases, in that order; junction bases with no gene match: 5. This CDR3 is built from 14 residues. Here the CDR3 reads CSVGNDRGNQPQHF. Here the CDR3 DNA reads TGCAGCGTTGGTAATGACAGGGGCAATCAGCCCCAGCATTTT. Variable domain in full (rest from reference TRBV29-1 and TRBJ1-5): SAVISQKPSRDICQRGTSLTIQCQVDSQVTMMFWYRQQPGQSLTLIATANQGSEATYESGFVIDKFPISRPNLTFSTLTVSNMSPEDSSIYLCSVGNDRGNQPQHFGDGTRLSIL.

This rearrangement joins TRBV7-6 to TRBJ2-2, with 7 bases identical to TRBD1. This CDR3 is 19 amino acids long. V lost 5 bases, J lost 0 bases, and 15 bases stayed unmatched. Germline lookup yields CDR1 SGHVS and CDR2 FNYEAQ. The CDR3 DNA follows: TGTGCCAGCAGCCTATTAGGGTGGACAGGCCTTTCGAACACCGGGGAGCTGTTTTTT. It encodes CASSLLGWTGLSNTGELFF.

This chain connects TRBV11-2 to TRBJ2-1; 12 nucleotides agree with TRBD1. Germline V gives CDR1 SGHAT, CDR2 FQNNGV. This CDR3 has 16 residues. J was trimmed by 6 bases and V by 0 bases; bases with no gene match: 3. DNA of the CDR3: TGTGCCAGCAGCTTAGAGCCGGGACAGGGGGCCAATGAGCAGTTCTTC. Encoded protein: CASSLEPGQGANEQFF.

This clonotype was observed a handful of times. V is TRBV6-6 and J is TRBJ2-2; no firm D call. V was clipped by 0 bases and J by 7 bases, with 6 bases between them. The CDR3 sequence is 13 residues long. Germline loops: CDR1 MNHNY, CDR2 SVGAGI (reference sequence). This chain's CDR3 is CASSYSLVGELFF. In DNA form, the CDR3 reads TGTGCCAGCAGTTACTCTCTGGTCGGGGAGCTGTTTTTT.

The chain employs TRBV5-6 and TRBJ2-7; D is ambiguous. CDR3 size: 16 residues. Trimming removed 3 bases at V and 5 bases at J, with 21 bases between. CDR1 is SGHDT, CDR2 YYEEEE, per germline. The CDR3 is CASSSLWGIVTHEQYF. CDR3 nucleotides: TGTGCCAGCAGCTCCCTGTGGGGAATTGTAACCCACGAGCAGTACTTC. The entire variable domain, with the rest obtained from reference TRBV5-6 and TRBJ2-7, is as follows: DAGVTQSPTHLIKTRGQQVTLRCSPKSGHDTVSWYQQALGQGPQFIFQYYEEEERQRGNFPDRFSGHQFPNYSSELNVNALLLGDSALYLCASSSLWGIVTHEQYFGPGTRLTVT.

The rearrangement links TRBV12-3 or TRBV12-4 to TRBJ2-7; 7 bases line up with TRBD2. The CDR3 totals 14 residues. The junction had 8 bases not matched to a gene; V was cut back by 7 bases and J by 2 bases. The CDR3 region is CASTGTIGTYEQYF. The CDR3, as DNA: TGTGCCAGCACCGGGACTATCGGCACCTACGAGCAGTACTTC.

In this sample, this clonotype turned up a few times. V and J are TRBV10-2 and TRBJ2-2; D gene unclear. The CDR3 covers 13 residues. The V and J ends lost 4 bases and 6 bases respectively, with 9 bases between them. Per the germline V gene, CDR1 is WSHSY and CDR2 is SAAADI. The CDR3 DNA reads as TGCGCCAGCAGTGGGACCTTCGCCGGGGAGCTGTTTTTT. It is translated as CASSGTFAGELFF.

The chain joins TRBV6-5 to TRBJ2-7, with D uncertain. V was shortened by 0 bases and J by 6 bases, with 6 bases between the two germline ends. CDR1 is MNHEY, CDR2 SVGAGI, per germline. The CDR3 extends over 12 amino acids. The CDR3 DNA is TGTGCCAGCAGTTACTCCCGCACCGAGCAGTACTTC. It encodes CASSYSRTEQYF.

The chain has TRBV7-9 and TRBJ1-1, with D uncertain. The CDR3 is 15 residues long. Between the trimmed V and J ends, which lost 5 bases and 5 bases, there was a span of 18 bases. Germline values: CDR1 SEHNR, CDR2 FQNEAQ (reference sequence). This CDR3 is CASSPKETTATEAFF. The CDR3 bases are TGTGCCAGCAGCCCTAAGGAGACGACGGCGACTGAAGCTTTCTTT.

The rearrangement uses TRBV3-1 and TRBJ1-6; D call uncertain. This CDR3 has 15 residues. The V gene lost 0 bases and the J gene lost 9 bases, with 12 bases spanning the gap. The germline V gene encodes CDR1 LGHDT and CDR2 YNNKEL (reference sequence). The CDR3 region has the DNA TGTGCCAGCAGCCAAGATACGTTCCTGGGTTCACCCCTCCACTTT. Translating it yields CASSQDTFLGSPLHF.